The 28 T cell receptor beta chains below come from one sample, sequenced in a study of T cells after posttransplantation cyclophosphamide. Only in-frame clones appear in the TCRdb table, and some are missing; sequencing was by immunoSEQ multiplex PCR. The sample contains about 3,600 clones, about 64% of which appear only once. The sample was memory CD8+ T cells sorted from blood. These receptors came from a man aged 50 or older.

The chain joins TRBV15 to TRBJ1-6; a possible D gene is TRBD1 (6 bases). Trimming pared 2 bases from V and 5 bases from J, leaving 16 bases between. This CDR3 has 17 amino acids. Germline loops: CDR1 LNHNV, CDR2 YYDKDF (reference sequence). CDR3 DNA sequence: TGTGCCACCAGCAGAACGAGGGGGGGGCTCAATAATTCACCCCTCCACTTT. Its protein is CATSRTRGGLNNSPLHF. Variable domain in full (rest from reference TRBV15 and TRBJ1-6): DAMVIQNPRYQVTQFGKPVTLSCSQTLNHNVMYWYQQKSSQAPKLLFHYYDKDFNNEADTPDNFQSRRPNTSFCFLDIRSPGLGDTAMYLCATSRTRGGLNNSPLHFGNGTRLTVT.

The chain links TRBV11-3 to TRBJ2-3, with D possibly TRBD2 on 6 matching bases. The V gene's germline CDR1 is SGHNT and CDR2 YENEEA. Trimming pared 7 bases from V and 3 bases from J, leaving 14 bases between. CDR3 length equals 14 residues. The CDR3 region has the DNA TGTGCCAGCACCACGTTGGGGGGTACAGATACGCAGTATTTT. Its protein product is CASTTLGGTDTQYF.

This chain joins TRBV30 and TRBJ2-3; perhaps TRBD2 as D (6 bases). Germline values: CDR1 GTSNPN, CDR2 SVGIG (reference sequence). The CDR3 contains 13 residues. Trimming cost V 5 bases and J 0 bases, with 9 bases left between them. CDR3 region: CAWGDWSTDTQYF. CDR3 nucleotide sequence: TGTGCCTGGGGGGACTGGAGCACAGATACGCAGTATTTT.

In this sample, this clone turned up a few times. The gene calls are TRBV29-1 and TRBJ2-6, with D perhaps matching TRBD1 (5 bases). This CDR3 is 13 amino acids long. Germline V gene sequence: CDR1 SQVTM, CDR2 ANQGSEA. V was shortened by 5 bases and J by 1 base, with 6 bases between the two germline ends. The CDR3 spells CSVTGSGANVLTF. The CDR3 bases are TGCAGCGTTACAGGTTCTGGGGCCAACGTCCTGACTTTC.

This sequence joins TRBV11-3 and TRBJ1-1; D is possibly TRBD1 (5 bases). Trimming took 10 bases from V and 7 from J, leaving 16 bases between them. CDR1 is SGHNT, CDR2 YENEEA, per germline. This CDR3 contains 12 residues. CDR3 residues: CATETAGYEAFF. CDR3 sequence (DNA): TGTGCCACAGAGACAGCCGGCTATGAAGCTTTCTTT. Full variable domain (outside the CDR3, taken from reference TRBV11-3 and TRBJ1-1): EAGVVQSPRYKIIEKKQPVAFWCNPISGHNTLYWYLQNLGQGPELLIRYENEEAVDDSQLPKDRFSAERLKGVDSTLKIQPAELGDSAVYLCATETAGYEAFFGQGTRLTVV.

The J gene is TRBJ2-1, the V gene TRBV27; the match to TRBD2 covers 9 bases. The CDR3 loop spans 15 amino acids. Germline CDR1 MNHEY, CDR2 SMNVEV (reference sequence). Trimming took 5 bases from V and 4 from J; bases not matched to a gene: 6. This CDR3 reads CASSPGTSFYNEQFF. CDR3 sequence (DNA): TGTGCCAGCAGTCCCGGGACTAGCTTTTACAATGAGCAGTTCTTC.

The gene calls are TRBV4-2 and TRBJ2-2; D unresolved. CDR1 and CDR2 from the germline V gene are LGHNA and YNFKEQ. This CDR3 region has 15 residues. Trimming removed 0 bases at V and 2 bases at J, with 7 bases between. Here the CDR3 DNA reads TGTGCCAGCAGCCAAGATCCCCTCAACACCGGGGAGCTGTTTTTT. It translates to CASSQDPLNTGELFF.

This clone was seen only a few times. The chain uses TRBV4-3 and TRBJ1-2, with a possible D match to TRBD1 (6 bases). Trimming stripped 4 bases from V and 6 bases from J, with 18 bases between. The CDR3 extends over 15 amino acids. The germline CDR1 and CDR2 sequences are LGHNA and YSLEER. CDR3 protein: CASSPRTEPFDGYTF. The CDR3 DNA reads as TGCGCCAGCAGCCCCCGGACAGAGCCCTTTGATGGCTACACCTTC.

In DNA, the CDR3 is TGTGCCAGCAGCCCGGGCGAGGGGGTCAATCAGCCCCAGCATTTT. Protein sequence: CASSPGEGVNQPQHF. The J gene is TRBJ1-5, the V gene TRBV7-9; possibly TRBD1 for D (6 bases). Trimming took off 5 bases at V and 3 bases at J, with 14 bases between the two ends. This CDR3 region has 15 residues. Germline V lookup: CDR1 SEHNR, CDR2 FQNEAQ (reference sequence).

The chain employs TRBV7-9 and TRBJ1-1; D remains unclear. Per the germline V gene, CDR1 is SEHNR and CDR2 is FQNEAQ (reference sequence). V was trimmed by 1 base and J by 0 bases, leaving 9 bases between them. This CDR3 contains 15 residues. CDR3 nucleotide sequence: TGTGCCAGCAGCTTAGGGAGGCAACTGAACACTGAAGCTTTCTTT. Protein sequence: CASSLGRQLNTEAFF. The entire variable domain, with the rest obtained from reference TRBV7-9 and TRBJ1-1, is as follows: DTGVSQNPRHKITKRGQNVTFRCDPISEHNRLYWYRQTLGQGPEFLTYFQNEAQLEKSRLLSDRFSAERPKGSFSTLEIQRTEQGDSAMYLCASSLGRQLNTEAFFGQGTRLTVV.

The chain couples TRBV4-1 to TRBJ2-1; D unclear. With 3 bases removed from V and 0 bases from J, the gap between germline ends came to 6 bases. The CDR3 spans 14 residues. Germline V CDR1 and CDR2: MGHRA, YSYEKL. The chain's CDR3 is CASSHQISYNEQFF. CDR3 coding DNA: TGCGCCAGCAGCCACCAGATCTCCTACAATGAGCAGTTCTTC.

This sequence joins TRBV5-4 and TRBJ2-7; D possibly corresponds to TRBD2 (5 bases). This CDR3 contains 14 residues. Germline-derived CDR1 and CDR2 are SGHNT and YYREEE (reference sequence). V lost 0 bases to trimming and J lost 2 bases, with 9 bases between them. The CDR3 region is CASSLEDSAYEQYF. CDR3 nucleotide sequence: TGTGCCAGCAGCTTGGAGGATAGCGCCTACGAGCAGTACTTC.

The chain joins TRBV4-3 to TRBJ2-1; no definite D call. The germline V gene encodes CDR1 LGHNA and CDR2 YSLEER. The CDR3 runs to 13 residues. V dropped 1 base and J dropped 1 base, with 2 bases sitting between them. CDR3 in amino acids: CASSQASYNEQFF. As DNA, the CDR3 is TGCGCCAGCAGCCAAGCTTCCTACAATGAGCAGTTCTTC.

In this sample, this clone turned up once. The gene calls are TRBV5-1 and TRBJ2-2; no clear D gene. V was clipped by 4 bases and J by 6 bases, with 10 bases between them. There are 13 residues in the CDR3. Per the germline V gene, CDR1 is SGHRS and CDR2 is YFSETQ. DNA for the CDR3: TGCGCCAGCAGCCCGGGTCTTTCCGGGGAGCTGTTTTTT. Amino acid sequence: CASSPGLSGELFF.

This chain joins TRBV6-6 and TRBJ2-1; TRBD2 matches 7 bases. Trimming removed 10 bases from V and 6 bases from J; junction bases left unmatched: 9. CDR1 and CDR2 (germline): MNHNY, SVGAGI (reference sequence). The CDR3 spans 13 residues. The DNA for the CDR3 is TGTGCCACCAAGGGAGGGCCCTCCAATGAGCAGTTCTTC. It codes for CATKGGPSNEQFF.

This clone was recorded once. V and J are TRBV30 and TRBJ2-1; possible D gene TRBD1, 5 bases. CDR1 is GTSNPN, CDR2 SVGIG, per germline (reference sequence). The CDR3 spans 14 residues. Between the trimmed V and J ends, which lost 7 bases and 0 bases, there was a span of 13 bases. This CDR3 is CAFQQVPSYNEQFF. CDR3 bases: TGTGCCTTTCAACAGGTACCCTCCTACAATGAGCAGTTCTTC.

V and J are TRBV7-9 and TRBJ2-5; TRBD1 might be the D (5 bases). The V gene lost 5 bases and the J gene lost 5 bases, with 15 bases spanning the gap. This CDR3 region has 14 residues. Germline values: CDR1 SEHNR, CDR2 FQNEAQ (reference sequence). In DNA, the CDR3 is TGTGCCAGCAGCCCCGACAGTTTCCCGGAGACCCAGTACTTC. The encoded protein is CASSPDSFPETQYF.

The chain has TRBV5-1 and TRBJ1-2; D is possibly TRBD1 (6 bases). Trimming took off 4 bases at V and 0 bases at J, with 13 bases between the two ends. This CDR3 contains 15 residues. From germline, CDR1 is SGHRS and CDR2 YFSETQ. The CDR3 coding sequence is TGCGCCAGCAGCGCCTGGACAGCCGCTAACTATGGCTACACCTTC. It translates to CASSAWTAANYGYTF.

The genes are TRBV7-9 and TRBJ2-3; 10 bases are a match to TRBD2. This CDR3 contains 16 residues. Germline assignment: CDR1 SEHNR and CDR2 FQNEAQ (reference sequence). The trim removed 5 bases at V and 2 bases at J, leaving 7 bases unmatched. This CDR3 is CASSQGLAEVTDTQYF. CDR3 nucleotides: TGTGCCAGCAGCCAAGGACTAGCGGAGGTCACAGATACGCAGTATTTT.

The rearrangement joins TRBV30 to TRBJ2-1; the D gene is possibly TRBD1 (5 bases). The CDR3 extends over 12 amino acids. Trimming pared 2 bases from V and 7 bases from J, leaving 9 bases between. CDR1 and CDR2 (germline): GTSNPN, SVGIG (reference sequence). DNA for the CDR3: TGTGCCTGGAGTACTGACAGAAATGAGCAGTTCTTC. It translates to CAWSTDRNEQFF.

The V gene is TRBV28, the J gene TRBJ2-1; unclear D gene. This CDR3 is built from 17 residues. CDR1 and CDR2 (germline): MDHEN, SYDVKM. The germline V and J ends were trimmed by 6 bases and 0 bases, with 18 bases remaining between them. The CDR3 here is CASSRSGVRSSYNEQFF. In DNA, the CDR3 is TGTGCCAGCAGCCGTAGTGGAGTTAGGAGCTCCTACAATGAGCAGTTCTTC.

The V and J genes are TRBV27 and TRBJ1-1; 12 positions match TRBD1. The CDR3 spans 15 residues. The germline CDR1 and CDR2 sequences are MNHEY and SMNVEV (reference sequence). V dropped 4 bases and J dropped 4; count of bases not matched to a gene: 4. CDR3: CASSSGTGGITEAFF. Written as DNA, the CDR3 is TGTGCCAGCAGTTCCGGGACAGGGGGCATCACTGAAGCTTTCTTT.

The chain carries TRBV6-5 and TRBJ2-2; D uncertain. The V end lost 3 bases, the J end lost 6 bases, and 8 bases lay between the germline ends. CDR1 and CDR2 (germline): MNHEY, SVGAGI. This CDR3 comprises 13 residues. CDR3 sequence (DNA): TGTGCCAGCAGTTATAACCCGGCCGGGGAGCTGTTTTTT. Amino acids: CASSYNPAGELFF.

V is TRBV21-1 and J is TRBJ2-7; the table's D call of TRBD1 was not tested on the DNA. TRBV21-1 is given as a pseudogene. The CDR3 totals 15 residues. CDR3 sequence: CASSLDRARTYEQYF. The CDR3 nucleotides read TGTGCCAGCAGCCTCGACAGGGCGAGGACCTACGAGCAGTACTTC.

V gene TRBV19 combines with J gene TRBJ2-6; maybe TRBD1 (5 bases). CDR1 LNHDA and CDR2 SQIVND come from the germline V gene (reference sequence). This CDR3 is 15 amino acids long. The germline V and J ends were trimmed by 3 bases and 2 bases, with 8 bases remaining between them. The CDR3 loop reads CASSIGHTGANVLTF. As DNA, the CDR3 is TGTGCCAGTAGTATCGGACATACTGGGGCCAACGTCCTGACTTTC.

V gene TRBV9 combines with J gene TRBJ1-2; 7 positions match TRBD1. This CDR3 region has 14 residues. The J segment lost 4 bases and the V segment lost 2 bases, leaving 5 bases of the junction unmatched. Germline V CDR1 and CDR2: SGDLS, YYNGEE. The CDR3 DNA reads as TGTGCCAGCAGCGTGGTTTCAGGGGGCTATGGCTACACCTTC. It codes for CASSVVSGGYGYTF.

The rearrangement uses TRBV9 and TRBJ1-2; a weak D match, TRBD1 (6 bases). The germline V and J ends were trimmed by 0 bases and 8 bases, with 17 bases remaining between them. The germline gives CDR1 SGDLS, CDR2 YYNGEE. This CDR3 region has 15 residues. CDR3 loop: CASSVEGHPKEGYTF. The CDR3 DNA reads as TGTGCCAGCAGCGTAGAGGGACACCCGAAGGAGGGCTACACCTTC. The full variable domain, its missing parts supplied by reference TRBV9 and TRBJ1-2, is DSGVTQTPKHLITATGQRVTLRCSPRSGDLSVYWYQQSLDQGLQFLIQYYNGEERAKGNILERFSAQQFPDLHSELNLSSLELGDSALYFCASSVEGHPKEGYTFGSGTRLTVV.

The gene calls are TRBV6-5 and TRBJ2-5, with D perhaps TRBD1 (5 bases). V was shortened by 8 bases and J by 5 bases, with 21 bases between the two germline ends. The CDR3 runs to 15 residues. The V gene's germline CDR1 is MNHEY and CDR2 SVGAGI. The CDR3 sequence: CASSPVQGGEETQYF. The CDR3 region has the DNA TGTGCCAGCTCCCCAGTTCAGGGTGGCGAGGAGACCCAGTACTTC.